A single sample is the source of the 21 T cell receptor beta chains below, sequenced in a study of blood T cell repertoires in COVID-19. Libraries were prepared by immunoSEQ multiplex PCR; TCRdb keeps only in-frame clonotypes and omits some of them. The sample includes about 300,000 clones, 65% to 90% of them seen just once. Sequences were obtained from peripheral blood. These receptors all come from a human donor in a cohort sampled during active COVID-19.

This clone has a single count. The V gene is TRBV5-4, the J gene TRBJ1-1, with 8 bases aligning to TRBD1. With V trimmed by 2 bases and J by 4 bases, 7 bases remained unmatched. Per germline, CDR1 SGHNT and CDR2 YYREEE (reference sequence). The CDR3 consists of 15 residues. CDR3 sequence: CASSFRTGRGTEAFF. The DNA of the CDR3 is TGTGCCAGCAGCTTTAGGACAGGGCGAGGCACTGAAGCTTTCTTT.

The rearrangement links TRBV6-6 to TRBJ2-5; D not certain. The CDR3 length is 14 residues. Germline loops: CDR1 MNHNY, CDR2 SVGAGI (reference sequence). Trimming left V 0 bases short and J 3 bases short, with 8 bases between. The CDR3 DNA is TGTGCCAGCAGTTACTCCGACACCAAAGAGACCCAGTACTTC. Translated: CASSYSDTKETQYF.

The chain uses TRBV2 and TRBJ1-2, with 8 bases fitting TRBD1. Germline V gene sequence: CDR1 SNHLY, CDR2 FYNNEI. J was trimmed by 4 bases and V by 6 bases; bases with no gene match: 7. The CDR3 length is 14 residues. The CDR3 sequence is CASRRQGLLYGYTF. CDR3 nucleotide sequence: TGTGCCAGCAGGAGACAGGGGCTCCTCTATGGCTACACCTTC.

The rearrangement joins TRBV6-5 to TRBJ2-7, with D perhaps TRBD2 (5 bases). The V and J ends lost 7 bases and 2 bases respectively, with 15 bases between them. Germline CDR1 reads MNHEY; CDR2 reads SVGAGI. The CDR3 contains 14 residues. Written as DNA, the CDR3 is TGTGCCAGCAAACTAGGGAAGGGCCCCTACGAGCAGTACTTC. Translating gives CASKLGKGPYEQYF.

In its sample, this clone was seen a few times. The chain links TRBV7-9 to TRBJ2-1; D unclear. Germline CDR1 SEHNR, CDR2 FQNEAQ (reference sequence). The CDR3 covers 12 residues. With 3 bases removed from V and 7 bases from J, the gap between germline ends came to 7 bases. CDR3 sequence (DNA): TGTGCCAGCAGCTTCCCTGAGAATGAGCAGTTCTTC. Translating gives CASSFPENEQFF.

The chain links TRBV7-6 to TRBJ2-2; D is possibly TRBD1 (5 bases). The ends were cut back, 1 base at V and 1 base at J, with 7 bases in the middle. The CDR3 loop spans 15 amino acids. Germline lookup yields CDR1 SGHVS and CDR2 FNYEAQ. CDR3 nucleotides: TGTGCCAGCAGCTTAGACAGGCTGAACACCGGGGAGCTGTTTTTT. This sequence encodes CASSLDRLNTGELFF.

V usage is TRBV2 and J usage is TRBJ2-3, with D maybe TRBD2 (7 bases). V was pared by 4 bases and J by 2 bases, with 16 bases between. This CDR3 has 16 residues. Germline CDR1 SNHLY, CDR2 FYNNEI. The CDR3 DNA reads as TGTGCCAGCAGTGGGGGGGGCACTAGTCCCACAGATACGCAGTATTTT. It translates to CASSGGGTSPTDTQYF.

The genes are TRBV3-1 (or the pseudogene TRBV3-2) and TRBJ1-6, with D perhaps matching TRBD1 (5 bases). The CDR3 spans 13 residues. Per the germline V gene, CDR1 is LGHDT and CDR2 is YNNKEL (reference sequence). V was cut by 1 base and J by 12 bases, with 10 bases left in between. CDR3 bases: TGTGCCAGCAGCCAAGGAGTCGGGGGACCCCTCCACTTT. The encoded protein is CASSQGVGGPLHF.

The chain carries TRBV18 and TRBJ2-1, with 8 nucleotides matching TRBD1. The CDR3 covers 14 residues. Trimming removed 6 bases from V and 6 bases from J; junction bases left unmatched: 7. The germline V gene encodes CDR1 KGHSH and CDR2 LQKENI. Here the CDR3 DNA reads TGTGCCAGCTCGCCTCAGGGGGCAGGCAATGAGCAGTTCTTC. Translating it yields CASSPQGAGNEQFF.

This clone was recorded once. The chain has TRBV6-4 and TRBJ2-2, with D perhaps matching TRBD2 (6 bases). This CDR3 comprises 16 residues. Trimming cost V 3 bases and J 0 bases, with 11 bases left between them. The germline V gene has CDR1 MRHNA and CDR2 SNTAGT. This CDR3 is CASSERGLANTGELFF. In DNA form, the CDR3 reads TGTGCCAGCAGTGAGCGGGGTCTAGCGAACACCGGGGAGCTGTTTTTT.

V gene TRBV24-1 combines with J gene TRBJ2-7; D unclear. The germline V gene has CDR1 KGHDR and CDR2 SFDVKD. V was cut by 7 bases and J by 4 bases, with 22 bases left in between. This CDR3 contains 16 residues. CDR3 bases: TGTGCCACCAGGGCTAGGATCTTCTTTTCCCAGTACGAGCAGTACTTC. It encodes CATRARIFFSQYEQYF.

V is TRBV10-2 and J is TRBJ2-5, with TRBD2 as a possible D gene (6 bases). The CDR3 totals 16 residues. Germline V CDR1 and CDR2: WSHSY, SAAADI. V lost 3 bases, J lost 0 bases, and 14 bases lay in between. The CDR3 protein is CASSELLGTHQETQYF. The CDR3 coding sequence is TGCGCCAGCAGTGAACTCCTCGGGACTCACCAAGAGACCCAGTACTTC.

The J gene is TRBJ2-5, the V gene TRBV3-1 (or the pseudogene TRBV3-2); D is possibly TRBD2 (6 bases). Germline V CDR1 and CDR2: LGHDT, YNNKEL (reference sequence). V was trimmed by 4 bases and J by 5 bases, leaving 20 bases between them. This CDR3 is built from 16 residues. CDR3 in DNA: TGTGCCAGCAGCCTCACAAGCGGGTCTGATTTGGAGACCCAGTACTTC. Translated: CASSLTSGSDLETQYF.

The chain employs TRBV7-2 and TRBJ2-2; 7 bases line up with TRBD2. Germline lookup yields CDR1 SGHTA and CDR2 FQGNSA. The junction had 9 bases not matched to a gene; V was cut back by 5 bases and J by 6 bases. The CDR3 has 15 amino acids. CDR3 protein: CASSPVQGGAGELFF. In DNA, the CDR3 is TGTGCCAGCAGCCCAGTGCAGGGAGGGGCCGGGGAGCTGTTTTTT.

The sample holds one count of this clone. The chain employs TRBV7-2 and TRBJ2-1, with 12 bases aligning to TRBD2. CDR1 SGHTA and CDR2 FQGNSA come from the germline V gene. The junction had 3 bases not matched to a gene; V was cut back by 3 bases and J by 6 bases. The CDR3 covers 15 residues. CDR3 protein: CASSFGLAGTNEQFF. CDR3 sequence (DNA): TGTGCCAGCAGCTTTGGACTAGCGGGAACCAATGAGCAGTTCTTC.

The rearrangement joins TRBV19 to TRBJ2-1, with a possible D match to TRBD2 (7 bases). This CDR3 is built from 17 residues. The germline CDR1 and CDR2 sequences are LNHDA and SQIVND (reference sequence). Trimming took 1 base from V and 7 from J, leaving 20 bases between them. The CDR3 DNA is TGTGCCAGTAGTATAGGCCCTGGGACAAGCGGGAAAAATGAGCAGTTCTTC. It is translated as CASSIGPGTSGKNEQFF.

The chain carries TRBV9 and TRBJ1-1, with D tentatively TRBD1 (6 bases). V gave up 4 bases and J gave up 0 bases, with 13 bases separating them. Germline V CDR1 and CDR2: SGDLS, YYNGEE. The CDR3 loop spans 15 amino acids. CDR3 sequence reads: CASSKSQGLNTEAFF. CDR3 sequence (DNA): TGTGCCAGCAGCAAAAGCCAGGGGCTGAACACTGAAGCTTTCTTT.

Regarding this clone: Different DNA sequences within this sample yield the same CDR3. J is TRBJ2-2 and V is TRBV5-1; 11 bases line up with TRBD1. The junction had 3 bases not matched to a gene; V was cut back by 3 bases and J by 5 bases. The CDR3 is made up of 15 amino acids. Germline V gives CDR1 SGHRS, CDR2 YFSETQ. The CDR3 DNA follows: TGCGCCAGCAGCTCCGGGACAGGGGGTACCGGGGAGCTGTTTTTT. This gives the protein CASSSGTGGTGELFF.

The chain couples TRBV7-2 to TRBJ1-2; TRBD1 matches 7 bases. The germline V gene has CDR1 SGHTA and CDR2 FQGNSA. This CDR3 has 13 residues. V was clipped by 4 bases and J by 7 bases; unmatched bases: 6. The CDR3 region is CASSSYTGVGYTF. Here the CDR3 DNA reads TGTGCCAGCAGCTCATATACAGGGGTTGGCTACACCTTC.

The rearrangement joins TRBV10-3 to TRBJ1-2; TRBD1 is a possible D gene (6 bases). Trimming took off 8 bases at V and 0 bases at J, with 22 bases between the two ends. The germline V gene has CDR1 ENHRY and CDR2 SYGVKD. This CDR3 has 17 residues. The CDR3 is CAIRPTRTDLTNYGYTF. In DNA, the CDR3 is TGTGCCATCCGACCAACCCGGACAGACCTTACTAACTATGGCTACACCTTC.

The V and J genes are TRBV6-1 and TRBJ1-5; the D is unclear. CDR3 length: 14 amino acids. The germline V gene has CDR1 MNHNS and CDR2 SASEGT. Trimming left V 3 bases short and J 1 base short, with 7 bases between. The CDR3 sequence: CASSDRRSNQPQHF. CDR3 DNA sequence: TGTGCCAGCAGTGATAGGCGGAGCAATCAGCCCCAGCATTTT.